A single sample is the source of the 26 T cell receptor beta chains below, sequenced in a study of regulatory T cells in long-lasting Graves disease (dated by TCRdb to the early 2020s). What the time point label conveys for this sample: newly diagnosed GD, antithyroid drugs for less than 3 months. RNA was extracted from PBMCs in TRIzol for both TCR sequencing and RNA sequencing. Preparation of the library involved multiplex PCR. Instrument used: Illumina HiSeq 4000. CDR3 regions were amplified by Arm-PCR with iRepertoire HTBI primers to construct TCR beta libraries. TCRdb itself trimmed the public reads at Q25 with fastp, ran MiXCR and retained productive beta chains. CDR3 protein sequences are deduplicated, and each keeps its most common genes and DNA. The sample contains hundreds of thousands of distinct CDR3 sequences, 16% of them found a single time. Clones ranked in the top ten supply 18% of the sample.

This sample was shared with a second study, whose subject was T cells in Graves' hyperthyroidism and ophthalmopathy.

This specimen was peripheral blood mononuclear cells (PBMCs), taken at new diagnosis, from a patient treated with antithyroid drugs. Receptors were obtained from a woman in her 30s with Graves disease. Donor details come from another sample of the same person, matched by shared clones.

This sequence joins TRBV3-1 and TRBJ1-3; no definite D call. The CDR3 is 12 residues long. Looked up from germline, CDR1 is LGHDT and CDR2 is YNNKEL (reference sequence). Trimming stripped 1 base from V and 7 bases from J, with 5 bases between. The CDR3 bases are TGTGCCAGCAGCCAAGTTATGAACACCATATATTTT. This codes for CASSQVMNTIYF.

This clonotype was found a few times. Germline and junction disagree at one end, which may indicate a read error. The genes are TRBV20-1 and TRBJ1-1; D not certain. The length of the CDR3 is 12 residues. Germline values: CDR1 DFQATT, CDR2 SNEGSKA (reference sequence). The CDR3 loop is CSARRPNTQAFF. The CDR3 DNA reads TGCAGTGCTAGGAGGCCGAACACTCAAGCTTTCTTT.

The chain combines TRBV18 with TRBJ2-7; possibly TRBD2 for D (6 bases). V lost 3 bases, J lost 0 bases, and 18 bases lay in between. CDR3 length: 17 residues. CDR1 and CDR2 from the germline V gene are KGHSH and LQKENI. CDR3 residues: CASSPIGPGLLSYEQYF. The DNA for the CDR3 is TGTGCCAGCTCACCCATAGGGCCGGGACTCCTCTCCTACGAGCAGTACTTC.

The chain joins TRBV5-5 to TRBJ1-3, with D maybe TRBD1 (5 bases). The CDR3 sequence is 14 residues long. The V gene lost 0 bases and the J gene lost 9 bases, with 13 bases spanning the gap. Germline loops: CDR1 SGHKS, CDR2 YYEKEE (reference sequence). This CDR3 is CASSLGWAGSTIYF. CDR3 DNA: TGTGCCAGCAGCTTGGGATGGGCAGGGTCCACCATATATTTT.

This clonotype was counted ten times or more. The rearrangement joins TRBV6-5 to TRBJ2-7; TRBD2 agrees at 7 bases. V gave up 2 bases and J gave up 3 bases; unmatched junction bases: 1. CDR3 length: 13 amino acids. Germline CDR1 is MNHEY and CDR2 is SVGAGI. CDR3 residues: CASSYAGDYEQYF. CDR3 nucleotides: TGTGCCAGCAGTTACGCGGGGGACTACGAGCAGTACTTC.

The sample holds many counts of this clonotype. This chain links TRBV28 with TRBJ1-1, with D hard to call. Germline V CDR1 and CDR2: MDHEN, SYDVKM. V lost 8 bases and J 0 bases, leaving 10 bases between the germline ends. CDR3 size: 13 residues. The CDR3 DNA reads TGTGCCAGCGCTAACATTATGAACACTGAAGCTTTCTTT. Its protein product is CASANIMNTEAFF.

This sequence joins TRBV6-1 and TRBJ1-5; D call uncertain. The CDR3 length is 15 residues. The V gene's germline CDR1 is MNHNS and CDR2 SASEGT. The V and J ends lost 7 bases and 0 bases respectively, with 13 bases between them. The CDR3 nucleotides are TGTGCCAGCAAGATCGGACCGAATAGCAATCAGCCCCAGCATTTT. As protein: CASKIGPNSNQPQHF.

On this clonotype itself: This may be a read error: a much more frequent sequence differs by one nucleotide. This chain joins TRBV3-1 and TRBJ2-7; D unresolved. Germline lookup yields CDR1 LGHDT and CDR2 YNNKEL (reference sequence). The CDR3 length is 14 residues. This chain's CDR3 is CASIQALSSYEQYF. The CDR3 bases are TGTGCCAGCATCCAAGCTCTGAGCTCCTACGAGCAGTACTTC.

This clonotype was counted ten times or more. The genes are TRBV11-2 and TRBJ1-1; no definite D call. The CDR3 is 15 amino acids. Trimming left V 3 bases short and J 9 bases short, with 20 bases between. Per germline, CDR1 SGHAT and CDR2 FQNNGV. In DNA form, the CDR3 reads TGTGCCAGCAGCTTTCGGTCGGTTGGGCAGCTCCAAGCTTTCTTT. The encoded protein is CASSFRSVGQLQAFF.

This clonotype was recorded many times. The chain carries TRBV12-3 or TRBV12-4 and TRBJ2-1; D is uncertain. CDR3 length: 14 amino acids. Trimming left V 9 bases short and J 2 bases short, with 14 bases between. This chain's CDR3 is CASRGDLAYNEQFF. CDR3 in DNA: TGTGCCAGTCGAGGCGATCTAGCCTACAATGAGCAGTTCTTC.

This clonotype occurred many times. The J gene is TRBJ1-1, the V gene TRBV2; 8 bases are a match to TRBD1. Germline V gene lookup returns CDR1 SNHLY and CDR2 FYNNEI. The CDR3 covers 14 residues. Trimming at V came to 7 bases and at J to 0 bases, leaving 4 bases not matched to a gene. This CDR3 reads CASTGQGMNTEAFF. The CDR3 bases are TGTGCCAGCACTGGACAGGGCATGAACACTGAAGCTTTCTTT.

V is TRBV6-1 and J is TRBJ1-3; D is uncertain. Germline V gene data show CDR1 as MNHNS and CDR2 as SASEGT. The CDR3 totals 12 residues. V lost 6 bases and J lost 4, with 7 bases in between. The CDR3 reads CASRSQGNTIYF. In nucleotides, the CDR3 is TGTGCCAGCAGATCCCAGGGAAACACCATATATTTT.

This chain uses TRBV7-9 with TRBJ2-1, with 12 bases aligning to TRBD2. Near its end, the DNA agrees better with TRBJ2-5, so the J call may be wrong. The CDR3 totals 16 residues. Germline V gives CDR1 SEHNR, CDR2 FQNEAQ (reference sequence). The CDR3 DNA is TGTGCCAGCAGCCAAGGATCACTAGCGGGAGGAGAGACCCAGTACTTC. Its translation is CASSQGSLAGGETQYF.

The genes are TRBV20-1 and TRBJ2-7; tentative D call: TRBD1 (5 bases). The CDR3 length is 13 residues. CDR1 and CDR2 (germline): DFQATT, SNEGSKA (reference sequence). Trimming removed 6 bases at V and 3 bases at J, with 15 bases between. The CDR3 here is CSARRADNYEQYF. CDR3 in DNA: TGCAGTGCGCGACGGGCGGACAACTACGAGCAGTACTTC.

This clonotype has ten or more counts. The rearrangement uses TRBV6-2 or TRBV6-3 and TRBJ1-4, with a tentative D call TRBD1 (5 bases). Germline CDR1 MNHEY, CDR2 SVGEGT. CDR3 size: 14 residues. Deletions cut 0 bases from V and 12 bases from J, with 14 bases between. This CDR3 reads CASSYSKGRDELFF. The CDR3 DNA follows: TGTGCCAGCAGTTACTCGAAAGGCAGGGACGAACTGTTTTTT.

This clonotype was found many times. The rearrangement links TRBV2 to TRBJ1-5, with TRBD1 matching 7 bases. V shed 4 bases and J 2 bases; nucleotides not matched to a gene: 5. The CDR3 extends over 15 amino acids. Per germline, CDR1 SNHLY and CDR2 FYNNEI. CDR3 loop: CASSVDRDGNQPQHF. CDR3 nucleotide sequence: TGTGCCAGCAGTGTTGACAGGGACGGCAATCAGCCCCAGCATTTT.

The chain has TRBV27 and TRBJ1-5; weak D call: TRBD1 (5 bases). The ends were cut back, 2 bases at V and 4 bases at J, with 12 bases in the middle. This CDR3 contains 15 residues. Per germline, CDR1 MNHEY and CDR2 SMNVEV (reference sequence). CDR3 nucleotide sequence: TGTGCCAGCAGTTTAATTGCAGGGCGGAATCAGCCCCAGCATTTT. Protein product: CASSLIAGRNQPQHF.

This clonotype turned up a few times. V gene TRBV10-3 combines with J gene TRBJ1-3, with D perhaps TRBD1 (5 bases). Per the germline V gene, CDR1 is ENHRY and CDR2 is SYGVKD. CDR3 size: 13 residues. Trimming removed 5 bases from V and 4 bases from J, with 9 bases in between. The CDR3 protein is CAISWGDGNTIYF. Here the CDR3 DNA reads TGTGCCATCAGTTGGGGGGACGGAAACACCATATATTTT.

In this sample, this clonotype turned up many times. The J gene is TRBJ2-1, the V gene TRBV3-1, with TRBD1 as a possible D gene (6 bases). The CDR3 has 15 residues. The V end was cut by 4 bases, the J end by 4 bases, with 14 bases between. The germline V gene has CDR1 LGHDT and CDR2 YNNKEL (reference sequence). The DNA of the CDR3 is TGTGCCAGCAGCCGTCAAAGGGGGTCGTACAATGAGCAGTTCTTC. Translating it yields CASSRQRGSYNEQFF.

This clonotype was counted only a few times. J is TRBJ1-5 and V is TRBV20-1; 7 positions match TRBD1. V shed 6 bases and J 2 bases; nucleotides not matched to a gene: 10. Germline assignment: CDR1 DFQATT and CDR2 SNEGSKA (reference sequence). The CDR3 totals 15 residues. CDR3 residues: CSANDRVHRNQPQHF. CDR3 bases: TGCAGTGCAAATGACAGGGTACATCGCAATCAGCCCCAGCATTTT.

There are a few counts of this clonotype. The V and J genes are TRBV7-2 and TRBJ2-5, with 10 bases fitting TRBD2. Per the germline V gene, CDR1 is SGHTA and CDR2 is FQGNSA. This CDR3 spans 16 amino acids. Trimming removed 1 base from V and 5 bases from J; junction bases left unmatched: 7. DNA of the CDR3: TGTGCCAGCAGCTTAGGGCCTCTAGCGGGAGTGGAGACCCAGTACTTC. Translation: CASSLGPLAGVETQYF.

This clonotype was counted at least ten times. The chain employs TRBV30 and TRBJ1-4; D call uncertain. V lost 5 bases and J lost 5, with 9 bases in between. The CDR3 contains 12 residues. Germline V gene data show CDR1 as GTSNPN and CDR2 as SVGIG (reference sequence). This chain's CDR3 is CAWGRTNEKLFF. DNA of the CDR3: TGTGCCTGGGGGAGAACCAATGAAAAACTGTTTTTT.

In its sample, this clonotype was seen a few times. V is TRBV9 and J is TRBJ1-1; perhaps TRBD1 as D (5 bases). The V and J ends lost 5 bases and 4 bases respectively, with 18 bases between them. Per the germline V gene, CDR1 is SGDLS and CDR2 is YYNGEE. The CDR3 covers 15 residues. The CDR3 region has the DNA TGTGCCAGCAGTCGAGGGCCAGGGCCCGGCACTGAAGCTTTCTTT. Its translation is CASSRGPGPGTEAFF. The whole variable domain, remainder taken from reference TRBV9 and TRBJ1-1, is DSGVTQTPKHLITATGQRVTLRCSPRSGDLSVYWYQQSLDQGLQFLIQYYNGEERAKGNILERFSAQQFPDLHSELNLSSLELGDSALYFCASSRGPGPGTEAFFGQGTRLTVV.

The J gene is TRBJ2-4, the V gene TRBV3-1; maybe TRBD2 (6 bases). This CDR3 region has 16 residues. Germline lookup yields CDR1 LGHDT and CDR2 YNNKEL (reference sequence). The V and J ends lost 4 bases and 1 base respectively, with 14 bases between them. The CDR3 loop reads CASSPETGRAKNIQYF. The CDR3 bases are TGTGCCAGCAGCCCTGAGACTGGGAGGGCCAAAAACATTCAGTACTTC. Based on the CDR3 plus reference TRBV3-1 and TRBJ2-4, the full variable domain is DTAVSQTPKYLVTQMGNDKSIKCEQNLGHDTMYWYKQDSKKFLKIMFSYNNKELIINETVPNRFSPKSPDKAHLNLHINSLELGDSAVYFCASSPETGRAKNIQYFGAGTRLSVL.

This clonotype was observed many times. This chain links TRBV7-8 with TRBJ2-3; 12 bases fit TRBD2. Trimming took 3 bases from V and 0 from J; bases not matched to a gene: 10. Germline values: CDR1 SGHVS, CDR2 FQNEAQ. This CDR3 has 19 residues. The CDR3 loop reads CASSLTSGSEGPSTDTQYF. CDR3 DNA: TGTGCCAGCAGCTTGACTAGCGGGAGTGAGGGTCCTAGCACAGATACGCAGTATTTT.

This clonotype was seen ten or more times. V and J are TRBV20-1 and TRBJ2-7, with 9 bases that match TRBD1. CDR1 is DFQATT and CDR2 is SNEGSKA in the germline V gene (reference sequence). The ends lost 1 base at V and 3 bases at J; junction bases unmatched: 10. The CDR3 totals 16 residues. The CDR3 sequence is CSARVGTGRFLYEQYF. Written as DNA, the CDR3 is TGCAGTGCTAGAGTAGGGACAGGGAGGTTTCTCTACGAGCAGTACTTC.